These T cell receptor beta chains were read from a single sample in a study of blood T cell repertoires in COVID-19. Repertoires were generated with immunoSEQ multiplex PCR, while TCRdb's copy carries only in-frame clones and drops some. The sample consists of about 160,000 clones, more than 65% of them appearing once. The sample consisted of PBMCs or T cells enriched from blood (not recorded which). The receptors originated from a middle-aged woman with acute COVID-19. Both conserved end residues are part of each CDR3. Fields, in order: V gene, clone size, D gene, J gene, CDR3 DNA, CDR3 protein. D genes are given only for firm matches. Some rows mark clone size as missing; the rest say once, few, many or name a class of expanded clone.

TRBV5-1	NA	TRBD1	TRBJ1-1	TGCGCCAGCAGTTTACAGGGGCGAGCTTTCTTT	CASSLQGRAFF
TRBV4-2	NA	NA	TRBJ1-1	TGTGCCAGCAGCCAAGATGGTTCCGGCCTAACAGGGTTTGCTTTCTTT	CASSQDGSGLTGFAFF
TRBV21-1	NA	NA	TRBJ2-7	TGTGCCAGCAGCAAAGTCGTCTGGCTTCAAACCTACGAGCAGTACTTC	CASSKVVWLQTYEQYF
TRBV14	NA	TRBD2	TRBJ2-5	TGTGCCAGCAGCCAAGAGCAGCGGGAGGGAGAGACCCAGTACTTC	CASSQEQREGETQYF
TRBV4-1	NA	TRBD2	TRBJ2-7	TGCGCCAGCAGCACTAGCGGGAGTGGCTACGAGCAGTACTTC	CASSTSGSGYEQYF
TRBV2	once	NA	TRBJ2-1	TGTGCCAGCAGTTTGTCCACCTACAATGAGCAGTTCTTC	CASSLSTYNEQFF
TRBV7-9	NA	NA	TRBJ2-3	TGTGCCAGCAGACAAACAGGGAAGGGAACAGATACGCAGTATTTT	CASRQTGKGTDTQYF
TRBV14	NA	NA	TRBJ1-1	TGTGCCAGCAGCCTCCTGGGGGCCGAGAACACTGAAGCTTTCTTT	CASSLLGAENTEAFF
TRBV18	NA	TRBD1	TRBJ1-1	TGTGCCAGCTCACCAGAGGGGGCTTACACTGAAGCTTTCTTT	CASSPEGAYTEAFF
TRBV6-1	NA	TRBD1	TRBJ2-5	TGTGCCAGCAGTGATCCCAGGGGGCGAGCAAGGGAGACCCAGTACTTC	CASSDPRGRARETQYF
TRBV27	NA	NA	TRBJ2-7	TGTGCCAGCAGTTTATCAAGAAGCGGTTCCTACGAGCAGTACTTC	CASSLSRSGSYEQYF
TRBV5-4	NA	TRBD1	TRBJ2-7	TGTGCCAGCAGCTTGGGTGGGACAGGGATTTACGAGCAGTACTTC	CASSLGGTGIYEQYF
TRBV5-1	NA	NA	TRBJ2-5	TGCGCCAGCAGCCCGGACAGCCTGGACCAAGAGACCCAGTACTTC	CASSPDSLDQETQYF
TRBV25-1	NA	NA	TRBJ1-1	TGTGCCAGCAGTGGATTAGGTGGCAGGGAGAACACTGAAGCTTTCTTT	CASSGLGGRENTEAFF
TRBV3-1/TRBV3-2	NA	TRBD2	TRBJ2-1	TGTGCCAGCAGCTGGGCTGGGACTAACAATGAGCAGTTCTTC	CASSWAGTNNEQFF
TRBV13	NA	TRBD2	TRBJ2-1	TGTGCCAGCAGCTTAAAGCGGGAAAAAAATGAGCAGTTCTTC	CASSLKREKNEQFF
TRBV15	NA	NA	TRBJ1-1	TGTGCCACCAGCGCAAGCATGAACACTGAAGCTTTCTTT	CATSASMNTEAFF
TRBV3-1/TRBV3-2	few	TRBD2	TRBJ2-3	TGTGCCAGCAGCCAAGCCCCTCTAGCGGCCGTAGATACGCAGTATTTT	CASSQAPLAAVDTQYF
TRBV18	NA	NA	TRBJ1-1	TGTGCCAGCTCCGGACAGCTGAACACTGAAGCTTTCTTT	CASSGQLNTEAFF
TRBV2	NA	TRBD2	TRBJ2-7	TGTGCCAGCAGCCTCGGGACTAGCGGTCGCGAGCAGTACTTC	CASSLGTSGREQYF
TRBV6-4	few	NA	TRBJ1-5	TGTGCCAGCAGTGAGAAGGGGACGGGACACCTATTTCCTCATCAGCCCCAGCATTTT	CASSEKGTGHLFPHQPQHF
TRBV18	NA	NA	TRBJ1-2	TGTGCCAGCTCACCAGGCGAAAATCAGGTCTATGGCTACACCTTC	CASSPGENQVYGYTF
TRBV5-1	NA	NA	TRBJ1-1	TGCGCCAGCAGCTTGAATGGACAGAACACTGAAGCTTTCTTT	CASSLNGQNTEAFF
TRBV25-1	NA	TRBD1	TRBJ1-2	TGTGCCAGCAGTGATCCCGGGACAGGGACCTATGGCTACACCTTC	CASSDPGTGTYGYTF
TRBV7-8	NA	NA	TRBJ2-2	TGTGCCAGCAGCTTTTTATTCAACACCGGGGAGCTGTTTTTT	CASSFLFNTGELFF
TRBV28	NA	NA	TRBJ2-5	TGTGCCACAAAGGGGGGGGGACAAGAGACCCAGTACTTC	CATKGGGQETQYF
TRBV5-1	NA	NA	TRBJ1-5	TGCGCCAGCAGCTTGGACTTCTCCCGGGGTCAGCCCCAGCATTTT	CASSLDFSRGQPQHF
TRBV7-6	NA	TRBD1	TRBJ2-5	TGTGCCAGCAGCCTGGGGACAGCCCGTCAAGAGACCCAGTACTTC	CASSLGTARQETQYF
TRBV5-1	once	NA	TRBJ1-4	TGCGCCAGCGCCCGAGGTTCTAATGAAAAACTGTTTTTT	CASARGSNEKLFF
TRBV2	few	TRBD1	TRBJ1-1	TGTGCCAGCAGTGATAGACAGGGGGCTATGAACACTGAAGCTTTCTTT	CASSDRQGAMNTEAFF
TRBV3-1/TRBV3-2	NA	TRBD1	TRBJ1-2	TGTGCCAGCAGCCAGGACAGGACCTATGGCTACACCTTC	CASSQDRTYGYTF
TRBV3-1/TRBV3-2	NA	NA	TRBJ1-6	TGTGCCAGCAGCCCGTACAGAAGCTCCTATAATTCACCCCTCCACTTT	CASSPYRSSYNSPLHF
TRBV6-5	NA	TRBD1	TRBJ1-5	TGTGCCAGCAGAAGACAGGGAATTGATCAGCCCCAGCATTTT	CASRRQGIDQPQHF
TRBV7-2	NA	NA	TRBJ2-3	TGTGCCAGCAGCTTAGTCGCGGGGCCGAACACAGATACGCAGTATTTT	CASSLVAGPNTDTQYF
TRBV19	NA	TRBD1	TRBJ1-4	TGTGCCAGTCGGACAGGCCCTTCTACTAATGAAAAACTGTTTTTT	CASRTGPSTNEKLFF
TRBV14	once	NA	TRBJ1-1	TGTGCCAGCAGTTACAGGGACACTGAAGCTTTCTTT	CASSYRDTEAFF
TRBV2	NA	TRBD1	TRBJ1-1	TGTGCCAGCAGTCGACAGGGGTACACTGAAGCTTTCTTT	CASSRQGYTEAFF
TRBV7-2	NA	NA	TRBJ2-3	TGTGCCAGCAGCTCGCAACTAGTCAGCACAGATACGCAGTATTTT	CASSSQLVSTDTQYF
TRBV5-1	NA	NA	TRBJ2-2	TGCGCCAGCAGCTTGAATGTTCCGGGGAACACCGGGGAGCTGTTTTTT	CASSLNVPGNTGELFF
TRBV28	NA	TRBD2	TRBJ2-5	TGTGCCAGCAGTCCGCCCGGAGCGGGGATCTCACAGACCCAGTACTTC	CASSPPGAGISQTQYF